What follows are 17 T cell receptor beta chains derived from one specimen sequenced in a study of blood T cell repertoires in COVID-19. Data came from immunoSEQ multiplex PCR; TCRdb stores just in-frame clones and leaves some out. This table has about 120,000 clones, around 91% appearing once. The sequenced sample consisted of peripheral blood. The receptors here all came from a woman aged 60-75 years with COVID-19, enrolled during active disease.

The V gene is TRBV6-5, the J gene TRBJ1-4; D unclear. Germline CDR1 and CDR2: MNHEY and SVGAGI. Trimming pared 8 bases from V and 6 bases from J, leaving 16 bases between. CDR3 length equals 14 residues. Written as DNA, the CDR3 is TGTGCCAGCGCCGAGGGTCCCACTGATGAAAAACTGTTTTTT. This encodes CASAEGPTDEKLFF.

Only one count was recorded for this clone. J is TRBJ2-7 and V is TRBV2; D ambiguous. The V gene's germline CDR1 is SNHLY and CDR2 FYNNEI. V dropped 5 bases and J dropped 3 bases, with 8 bases sitting between them. The CDR3 totals 12 residues. The CDR3 reads CASSRNGYEQYF. In nucleotides, the CDR3 is TGTGCCAGCAGTCGTAACGGCTACGAGCAGTACTTC.

CDR3 nucleotides: TGTGCCAGTAGTGCAGGGGATAGCAATCAGCCCCAGCATTTT. Translating it yields CASSAGDSNQPQHF. The rearrangement uses TRBV19 and TRBJ1-5; D perhaps matches TRBD1 (6 bases). The CDR3 runs 14 residues. Trimming took 5 bases from V and 0 from J, leaving 8 bases between them. CDR1 and CDR2 from the germline V gene are LNHDA and SQIVND (reference sequence).

This chain uses TRBV19 with TRBJ1-3; no clear D. CDR1 LNHDA and CDR2 SQIVND come from the germline V gene (reference sequence). The CDR3 is 13 amino acids. V was cut by 5 bases and J by 3 bases, with 8 bases left in between. The CDR3 region is CASSLGRGNTIYF. DNA for the CDR3: TGTGCCAGTAGTCTTGGCCGTGGAAACACCATATATTTT.

V usage is TRBV5-1 and J usage is TRBJ2-3; 8 bases fit TRBD2. Germline V CDR1 and CDR2: SGHRS, YFSETQ. The CDR3 length is 15 residues. With V trimmed by 0 bases and J by 0 bases, 0 bases remained unmatched. CDR3 amino acids: CASSLERGSTDTQYF. As DNA, the CDR3 is TGCGCCAGCAGCTTGGAGCGGGGGAGCACAGATACGCAGTATTTT.

The chain employs TRBV5-4 and TRBJ2-1; 7 nucleotides align to TRBD2. CDR1 is SGHNT, CDR2 YYREEE, per germline (reference sequence). This CDR3 has 15 amino acids. The junction had 5 bases not matched to a gene; V was cut back by 0 bases and J by 5 bases. CDR3 sequence reads: CASSLDGGFDNEQFF. The DNA of the CDR3 is TGTGCCAGCAGCTTGGACGGGGGGTTCGACAATGAGCAGTTCTTC.

The V gene is TRBV30, the J gene TRBJ1-5; possible D gene TRBD1, 5 bases. Germline V gene lookup returns CDR1 GTSNPN and CDR2 SVGIG (reference sequence). The V end was cut by 2 bases, the J end by 0 bases, with 23 bases between. The CDR3 is made up of 19 amino acids. CDR3: CAWSPSRTYGADSNQPQHF. In nucleotides, the CDR3 is TGTGCCTGGAGTCCCTCCCGGACCTATGGGGCTGATAGCAATCAGCCCCAGCATTTT.

V is TRBV19 and J is TRBJ1-5; D unresolved. The CDR3 loop spans 13 amino acids. V was pared by 6 bases and J by 6 bases, with 12 bases between. CDR1 is LNHDA, CDR2 SQIVND, per germline (reference sequence). The CDR3 here is CASRPTRSQPQHF. The DNA of the CDR3 is TGTGCCAGTAGACCTACCCGTAGTCAGCCCCAGCATTTT.

The chain uses TRBV19 and TRBJ1-5; 12 bases are shared with TRBD1. Per the germline V gene, CDR1 is LNHDA and CDR2 is SQIVND (reference sequence). Losses at the gene ends were 4 bases for V and 5 bases for J; bases not matched to a gene: 6. The length of the CDR3 is 16 residues. The CDR3 sequence: CASSKWDRGLDQPQHF. The CDR3 nucleotides are TGTGCCAGTAGTAAATGGGACAGGGGGCTAGATCAGCCCCAGCATTTT.

The J gene is TRBJ2-7, the V gene TRBV18; TRBD1 aligns across 9 bases. The germline V gene encodes CDR1 KGHSH and CDR2 LQKENI. V was clipped by 4 bases and J by 3 bases; unmatched bases: 16. The CDR3 spans 18 residues. The DNA of the CDR3 is TGTGCCAGCTCACTTAAAACCCTTGGACAGGGGACGGGCTACGAGCAGTACTTC. Amino acids: CASSLKTLGQGTGYEQYF.

The rearrangement joins TRBV19 to TRBJ1-5; D perhaps matches TRBD1 (5 bases). Germline V lookup: CDR1 LNHDA, CDR2 SQIVND (reference sequence). With 7 bases removed from V and 7 bases from J, the gap between germline ends came to 17 bases. The CDR3 totals 14 residues. The CDR3 region is CASTYIGDGQPQHF. The CDR3 DNA sequence: TGTGCCAGTACCTATATAGGGGATGGACAGCCCCAGCATTTT.

This chain joins TRBV6-2 or TRBV6-3 and TRBJ2-3; 7 positions match TRBD2. Germline V gene lookup returns CDR1 MNHEY and CDR2 SVGEGT. This CDR3 has 14 residues. Trimming removed 7 bases from V and 2 bases from J; junction bases left unmatched: 6. The CDR3 nucleotides read TGTGCCAGCACCCCAAGCGGGGACACAGATACGCAGTATTTT. This sequence encodes CASTPSGDTDTQYF.

The V call is TRBV6-2 or TRBV6-3, the J call TRBJ2-3, with 8 nucleotides matching TRBD2. V gave up 2 bases and J gave up 5 bases; unmatched junction bases: 3. The CDR3 sequence is 14 residues long. In germline, CDR1 is MNHEY, CDR2 SVGEGT. The CDR3 DNA reads as TGTGCCAGCAGTTACAGACTAGCGCTAGATACGCAGTATTTT. It encodes CASSYRLALDTQYF.

The chain carries TRBV27 and TRBJ1-4; tentatively, D is TRBD1 (6 bases). The V end lost 8 bases, the J end lost 0 bases, and 19 bases lay between the germline ends. CDR1 MNHEY and CDR2 SMNVEV come from the germline V gene (reference sequence). The CDR3 has 17 amino acids. The CDR3 loop reads CASGRTGTTPTNEKLFF. CDR3 in DNA: TGTGCCAGCGGAAGAACTGGGACAACTCCAACTAATGAAAAACTGTTTTTT.

The chain couples TRBV19 to TRBJ1-5; 7 bases align to TRBD1. This CDR3 region has 15 residues. The V segment lost 7 bases and the J segment 2 bases; nucleotides outside the gene matches: 8. Germline CDR1 and CDR2: LNHDA and SQIVND (reference sequence). As DNA, the CDR3 is TGTGCCAGTACCGCCGACAGGGTTCGCAATCAGCCCCAGCATTTT. Residues: CASTADRVRNQPQHF.

This clone was seen a few times. The rearrangement links TRBV6-5 to TRBJ1-2, with D perhaps TRBD1 (6 bases). The CDR3 runs to 13 residues. Trimming shortened V by 4 bases and J by 8 bases, and 14 bases separated the two germline ends. The germline V gene has CDR1 MNHEY and CDR2 SVGAGI. CDR3 coding DNA: TGTGCCAGCAGTTTAAGTACAGGGCTCGGCTACACCTTC. This gives the protein CASSLSTGLGYTF.

The rearrangement uses TRBV6-1 and TRBJ1-1, with 7 bases matching TRBD1. Trimming cost V 3 bases and J 5 bases; bases outside gene matches: 6. The CDR3 is 14 residues long. The germline V gene has CDR1 MNHNS and CDR2 SASEGT. CDR3 sequence: CASSEEGARTEAFF. In nucleotides, the CDR3 is TGTGCCAGCAGTGAGGAGGGGGCGAGGACTGAAGCTTTCTTT.